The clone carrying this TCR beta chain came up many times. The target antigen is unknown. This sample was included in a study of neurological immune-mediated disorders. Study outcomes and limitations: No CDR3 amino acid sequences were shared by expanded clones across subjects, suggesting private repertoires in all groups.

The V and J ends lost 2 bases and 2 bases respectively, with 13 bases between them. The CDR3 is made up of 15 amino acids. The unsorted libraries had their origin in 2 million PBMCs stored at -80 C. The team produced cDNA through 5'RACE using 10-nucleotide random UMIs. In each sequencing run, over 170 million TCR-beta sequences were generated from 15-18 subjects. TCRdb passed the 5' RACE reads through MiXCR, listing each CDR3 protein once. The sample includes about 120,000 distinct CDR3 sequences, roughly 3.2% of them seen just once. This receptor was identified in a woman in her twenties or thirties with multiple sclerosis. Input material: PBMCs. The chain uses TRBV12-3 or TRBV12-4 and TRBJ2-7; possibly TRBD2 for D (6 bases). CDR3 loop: CASSLRLALTYEQYF. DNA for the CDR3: TGTGCCAGCAGTTTAAGGCTAGCGCTAACCTACGAGCAGTACTTC.